These T cell receptor beta chains were read from a single sample in a study of shared clonotypes between healthy human individuals. Data came from immunoSEQ multiplex PCR; TCRdb stores just in-frame clones and leaves some out. The top ten clones hold 0.7% to 0.95% of a sample with around 990,000 clones, 70% to 80% of them seen once. What was sequenced was memory CD4+ T cells from PBMCs. The source of these receptors is a man aged 18 to 29 in good health. Some clones in this sample may be carry-over from other donors' samples. The conserved cysteine and the conserved F or W are not part of the CDR3 here.

CDR3aa	v_gene	j_gene
ASSLTGEPYNEQF	TRBV28	TRBJ2-1
ASSFDRGEQY	TRBV18	TRBJ2-7
ASKGQTGGGNTF	TRBV27	TRBJ1-1
ASSDSFLPVTHGYT	TRBV10-1	TRBJ1-2
ASSIQGKNEQY	TRBV5-1	TRBJ2-7
ASSRQVDHEQY	TRBV7-8	TRBJ2-7
ASSINQGARFGYGYT	TRBV19	TRBJ1-2
ASTGVHGYGYT	TRBV18	TRBJ1-2
ASQEGDARFGNQPQH	TRBV27	TRBJ1-5
ASSPYMGPYGYT	TRBV4-1	TRBJ1-2
ASSFWTGSSYEQY	TRBV5-1	TRBJ2-7
ASRLYSNYGYT	TRBV2	TRBJ1-2
ASRLRGRPTDTQY	TRBV2	TRBJ2-3
ASSLAPGGTDTQY	TRBV5-6	TRBJ2-3
SGDRGGTDTQY	TRBV29-1	TRBJ2-3
ASIKRGTAVEKLF	TRBV28	TRBJ1-4
ASSLDGGYSYNEQF	TRBV27	TRBJ2-1
ASTTGQSEAF	TRBV6-6	TRBJ1-1
ASSWTAYSTQVGELF	TRBV5-1	TRBJ2-2
ASSFTRQGARGYT	TRBV28	TRBJ1-2
ASSLKVDQPQH	TRBV14	TRBJ1-5
ASSQTGYFYASQETQY	TRBV14	TRBJ2-5
ATSRGRESGRAYNEQF	TRBV15	TRBJ2-1
ASKGTGSGGYT	TRBV28	TRBJ1-2
ASSPGTGHEQPQH	TRBV18	TRBJ1-5
ASSGQGTRAYEQY	TRBV6-1	TRBJ2-7
ASSAYSGANVLT	TRBV27	TRBJ2-6
ASSQTVSQETQY	TRBV5-1	TRBJ2-5
SVAVRRGDEKLF	TRBV29-1	TRBJ1-4
ASSIYRGSQETQY	TRBV5-1	TRBJ2-5
ASSPRAGTETQY	TRBV19	TRBJ2-5
ASSYSSLAGTGELF	TRBV6-6	TRBJ2-2
SAGHVRGEAF	TRBV29-1	TRBJ1-1
ASSLGGTASYEQY	TRBV5-4	TRBJ2-7
ASSLVAGLEEQY	TRBV7-9	TRBJ2-7
ASRNIGSGNTIY	TRBV19	TRBJ1-3
ATEPGTGVGEQF	TRBV10-3	TRBJ2-1
ASSSPSGLAGRETQY	TRBV7-2	TRBJ2-5
AWGLTRDTQY	TRBV30	TRBJ2-3
ASSSGTSGSTDTQY	TRBV11-3	TRBJ2-3
ASSQDGRTPQH	TRBV4-1	TRBJ1-5
ASSSPSGLSYEQY	TRBV7-8	TRBJ2-7
ASTGAAEGYT	TRBV28	TRBJ1-2
ASSRLAEDYEQY	TRBV28	TRBJ2-7
ASRGGGLAYEQY	TRBV6-5	TRBJ2-7
ASSLGDLPGARGETQY	TRBV7-8	TRBJ2-5
ASSHDGSANYGYT	TRBV4-1	TRBJ1-2